A single sample gave rise to the 7 T cell receptor beta chains below, sequenced in a study of T cells after yellow fever vaccination. Each CDR3 protein gets one entry after TCRdb re-called the 5' RACE reads with MiXCR. Of 90,000 to 150,000 distinct CDR3 sequences detected, 6.5% to 9% appear once; the ten largest clones hold 2.5% to 3%. This sample comprised CD4+ T cells sorted from PBMCs, obtained roughly 45 days after the first yellow fever vaccination. These receptors were taken from a man between 18 and 29 years old who received the YFV17D yellow fever vaccine.

This clonotype has at least ten counts. This chain joins TRBV5-1 and TRBJ1-4, with a possible D match to TRBD1 (5 bases). Germline V gene sequence: CDR1 SGHRS, CDR2 YFSETQ. The V and J ends lost 7 bases and 7 bases respectively, with 17 bases between them. The CDR3 contains 14 residues. The chain's CDR3 is CASGDSTWGEKLFF. CDR3 nucleotide sequence: TGCGCCAGCGGGGACTCAACCTGGGGTGAAAAACTGTTTTTT.

In this sample, this clonotype turned up many times. The chain employs TRBV5-1 and TRBJ2-3, with TRBD2 as a possible D gene (5 bases). This CDR3 has 14 residues. Trimming took 4 bases from V and 4 from J, leaving 13 bases between them. Germline loops: CDR1 SGHRS, CDR2 YFSETQ. The CDR3 protein is CASSRGPNPDTQYF. The CDR3, as DNA: TGCGCCAGCAGCCGGGGTCCCAACCCAGATACGCAGTATTTT.

This clonotype was detected many times. CDR3 DNA: TGTGCCAGCAGCCAGCAGGGCCAAGAGACCCAGTACTTC. This codes for CASSQQGQETQYF. This chain connects TRBV3-1 to TRBJ2-5; D perhaps matches TRBD1 (5 bases). The CDR3 is 13 amino acids. Looked up from germline, CDR1 is LGHDT and CDR2 is YNNKEL (reference sequence). Trimming took 3 bases from V and 1 from J, leaving 6 bases between them.

This clonotype was observed many times. The rearrangement joins TRBV6-2 or TRBV6-3 to TRBJ2-1; 12 bases line up with TRBD2. Germline lookup yields CDR1 MNHEY and CDR2 SVGEGT. This CDR3 comprises 15 residues. The V segment lost 10 bases and the J segment 3 bases; nucleotides outside the gene matches: 7. CDR3 nucleotide sequence: TGTGCCACCCGACTAGCGGGGGCCGGCTACAATGAGCAGTTCTTC. Protein sequence: CATRLAGAGYNEQFF.

In the case of this clonotype: This clone may be a read error of a much larger clone one base away. V gene TRBV24-1 combines with J gene TRBJ2-5; possible D gene TRBD1, 5 bases. Per germline, CDR1 KGHDR and CDR2 SFDVKD. Trimming cost V 3 bases and J 5 bases, with 12 bases left between them. The CDR3 has 14 amino acids. The CDR3 nucleotides read TGTGCCACCAGTGATCCGATTCCAGGGGAGACCCAGTACTTC. Its protein is CATSDPIPGETQYF.

The chain couples TRBV5-1 to TRBJ1-2; the match to TRBD1 covers 8 bases. Germline trimming cut 2 bases from V and 6 bases from J; bases unmatched to any gene: 6. The CDR3 has 14 amino acids. CDR1 is SGHRS and CDR2 is YFSETQ in the germline V gene. CDR3 loop: CASSFDRGWDGYTF. The CDR3, as DNA: TGCGCCAGCAGCTTTGACAGGGGCTGGGATGGCTACACCTTC.

The J gene is TRBJ1-4, the V gene TRBV27; possible D gene TRBD1, 6 bases. This CDR3 is 17 amino acids long. Germline CDR1 and CDR2: MNHEY and SMNVEV (reference sequence). The V end lost 10 bases, the J end lost 7 bases, and 28 bases lay between the germline ends. CDR3 sequence reads: CATDPGAHRGKCEKLFF. DNA for the CDR3: TGTGCCACCGATCCAGGGGCCCATAGGGGAAAATGTGAAAAACTGTTTTTT. Together with reference TRBV27 and TRBJ1-4, the CDR3 gives the full variable domain: EAQVTQNPRYLITVTGKKLTVTCSQNMNHEYMSWYRQDPGLGLRQIYYSMNVEVTDKGDVPEGYKVSRKEKRNFPLILESPSPNQTSLYFCATDPGAHRGKCEKLFFGSGTQLSVL.